Following are 29 T cell receptor beta chains from one sample sequenced in a study of blood T cell repertoires in COVID-19 (dated by TCRdb to the early 2020s). Receptor libraries were prepared by the immunoSEQ multiplex PCR assay. This is the immuneACCESS table as TCRdb keeps it, with only in-frame sequences that have V and J called. A part of the clones is gone; compared with another copy, unresolved V genes explain less than half, and the rest is unexplained. This sample gives about 100,000 clones in total; 80% of them show up just once. Approximately 4.5% of the sample is in the top ten clones. Sequenced input: peripheral blood. The origin of the receptors is a man aged 70 or older with acute or convalescent COVID-19.

The genes are TRBV9 and TRBJ2-3; TRBD2 is a possible D gene (5 bases). The CDR3 is 16 amino acids. CDR1 and CDR2 (germline): SGDLS, YYNGEE. Trimming removed 3 bases from V and 0 bases from J, with 14 bases in between. The CDR3 reads CASSEGPGRSTDTQYF. CDR3 DNA: TGTGCCAGCAGCGAGGGTCCGGGGAGAAGCACAGATACGCAGTATTTT.

V gene TRBV13 combines with J gene TRBJ1-6; 10 bases are shared with TRBD1. CDR1 PRHDT and CDR2 FYEKMQ come from the germline V gene (reference sequence). Trimming removed 4 bases from V and 5 bases from J; junction bases left unmatched: 5. The CDR3 has 16 amino acids. DNA for the CDR3: TGTGCCAGCAGCTCGGGACAGGGGTTAAATAATTCACCCCTCCACTTT. Encoded protein: CASSSGQGLNNSPLHF.

This sequence joins TRBV11-2 and TRBJ1-1; no clear D. The CDR3 has 13 amino acids. The germline CDR1 and CDR2 sequences are SGHAT and FQNNGV. The germline V and J ends were trimmed by 5 bases and 4 bases, with 11 bases remaining between them. The CDR3 is CASSRPGGTEAFF. The CDR3 bases are TGTGCCAGCAGCCGACCGGGTGGCACTGAAGCTTTCTTT.

The chain joins TRBV6-6 to TRBJ2-2, with 8 bases matching TRBD1. The CDR3 has 15 amino acids. Unmatched junction bases numbered 11, after V lost 7 bases and J lost 7 bases. Germline V gene lookup returns CDR1 MNHNY and CDR2 SVGAGI (reference sequence). Here the CDR3 DNA reads TGTGCCAGCATCCCAGGGGGCGCTTTGGTCGGGGAGCTGTTTTTT. Residues: CASIPGGALVGELFF.

The chain carries TRBV5-1 and TRBJ1-1; D unclear. The CDR3 runs 16 residues. The V end was cut by 3 bases, the J end by 4 bases, with 19 bases between. Germline CDR1 and CDR2: SGHRS and YFSETQ. CDR3 protein: CASSSIPLEYGTEAFF. The CDR3 DNA reads as TGCGCCAGCAGCTCAATCCCGTTGGAGTATGGCACTGAAGCTTTCTTT.

This sequence joins TRBV27 and TRBJ2-5; a weak D match, TRBD1 (6 bases). Between the trimmed V and J ends, which lost 1 base and 0 bases, there was a span of 12 bases. CDR3 size: 16 residues. The germline V gene encodes CDR1 MNHEY and CDR2 SMNVEV (reference sequence). The CDR3 sequence: CASSLFWGPHQETQYF. The CDR3 DNA follows: TGTGCCAGCAGTTTATTCTGGGGGCCCCACCAAGAGACCCAGTACTTC.

The rearrangement links TRBV18 to TRBJ1-5; no reliable D call. This CDR3 region has 16 residues. Per the germline V gene, CDR1 is KGHSH and CDR2 is LQKENI. Trimming pared 4 bases from V and 1 base from J, leaving 14 bases between. As DNA, the CDR3 is TGTGCCAGCTCACTCTCCCGAGGGAGCAGCAATCAGCCCCAGCATTTT. It specifies CASSLSRGSSNQPQHF.

V is TRBV18 and J is TRBJ2-1; 9 bases map to TRBD1. Germline V gene lookup returns CDR1 KGHSH and CDR2 LQKENI. This CDR3 has 15 amino acids. J gave up 7 bases and V 1 base, and 5 bases lay outside the gene matches. CDR3: CASSPRRQGENEQFF. Here the CDR3 DNA reads TGTGCCAGCTCACCACGCCGACAGGGGGAGAATGAGCAGTTCTTC.

The chain combines TRBV6-5 with TRBJ1-4; D is unclear. Germline V lookup: CDR1 MNHEY, CDR2 SVGAGI. Deletions cut 6 bases from V and 8 bases from J, with 13 bases between. The CDR3 sequence is 13 residues long. CDR3 region: CASRSAGREKLFF. CDR3 coding DNA: TGTGCCAGCAGGTCGGCCGGGAGGGAAAAACTGTTTTTT.

The V call is TRBV11-2, the J call TRBJ1-2, with D possibly being TRBD1 (5 bases). V was shortened by 5 bases and J by 5 bases, with 12 bases between the two germline ends. The germline gives CDR1 SGHAT, CDR2 FQNNGV. The CDR3 totals 13 residues. In DNA, the CDR3 is TGTGCCAGCAGCCCACCTGGGGGGTATGGCTACACCTTC. It codes for CASSPPGGYGYTF. Together with reference TRBV11-2 and TRBJ1-2, the CDR3 gives the full variable domain: EAGVAQSPRYKIIEKRQSVAFWCNPISGHATLYWYQQILGQGPKLLIQFQNNGVVDDSQLPKDRFSAERLKGVDSTLKIQPAKLEDSAVYLCASSPPGGYGYTFGSGTRLTVV.

The count of this clone is one. This rearrangement joins TRBV9 to TRBJ1-1, with 8 positions matching TRBD1. CDR1 SGDLS and CDR2 YYNGEE come from the germline V gene. V was clipped by 0 bases and J by 0 bases; unmatched bases: 7. The CDR3 consists of 17 residues. This CDR3 reads CASSVEPGGPVNTEAFF. The CDR3 region has the DNA TGTGCCAGCAGCGTAGAGCCAGGGGGCCCGGTGAACACTGAAGCTTTCTTT.

The rearrangement joins TRBV10-1 to TRBJ1-4; 7 positions agree with TRBD1. There are 15 residues in the CDR3. V gave up 4 bases and J gave up 5 bases; unmatched junction bases: 7. Germline loops: CDR1 WNHNN, CDR2 SYGVQD (reference sequence). CDR3 sequence reads: CASSAGTAVNEKLFF. DNA for the CDR3: TGCGCCAGCAGTGCCGGGACAGCCGTAAATGAAAAACTGTTTTTT.

The chain carries TRBV6-4 and TRBJ2-6; weak D call: TRBD2 (5 bases). V was trimmed by 5 bases and J by 0 bases, leaving 8 bases between them. This CDR3 region has 15 residues. In germline, CDR1 is MRHNA, CDR2 SNTAGT. The CDR3 region has the DNA TGTGCCAGCAGTAAGGAGGACTCTGGGGCCAACGTCCTGACTTTC. Translation: CASSKEDSGANVLTF.

This clone has just one count. In DNA, the CDR3 is TGTGCCAGCAGCTCAGGGGCCTCCTATGGCTACACCTTC. Amino acids: CASSSGASYGYTF. The rearrangement links TRBV5-6 to TRBJ1-2; D perhaps matches TRBD1 (6 bases). There are 13 residues in the CDR3. CDR1 and CDR2 (germline): SGHDT, YYEEEE. Trimming removed 3 bases from V and 4 bases from J, with 10 bases in between.

The chain carries TRBV6-5 and TRBJ1-6; 8 bases line up with TRBD1. The V and J ends lost 6 bases and 9 bases, in that order; junction bases with no gene match: 4. The length of the CDR3 is 13 residues. CDR1 and CDR2 from the germline V gene are MNHEY and SVGAGI. The CDR3 reads CASSDRGSSPLHF. The DNA of the CDR3 is TGTGCCAGCAGCGACAGGGGAAGTTCACCCCTCCACTTT.

V gene TRBV6-5 combines with J gene TRBJ1-2, with TRBD1 matching 9 bases. This CDR3 has 14 residues. The germline CDR1 and CDR2 sequences are MNHEY and SVGAGI. J lost 7 bases, V lost 2 bases, and 5 bases had no gene match. The CDR3 DNA is TGTGCCAGCAGTTACGGACAGGGGTTGATTGGCTACACCTTC. Its translation is CASSYGQGLIGYTF.

The chain carries TRBV7-9 and TRBJ1-1, with D perhaps TRBD1 (6 bases). Germline V gene lookup returns CDR1 SEHNR and CDR2 FQNEAQ (reference sequence). The CDR3 contains 14 residues. With 2 bases removed from V and 3 bases from J, the gap between germline ends came to 10 bases. CDR3 sequence reads: CASSLLQGDTEAFF. CDR3 in DNA: TGTGCCAGCAGCTTATTACAGGGAGACACTGAAGCTTTCTTT.

The chain carries TRBV5-4 and TRBJ2-7; D may be TRBD1 (7 bases). The CDR3 covers 13 residues. Trimming removed 7 bases at V and 6 bases at J, with 17 bases between. CDR1 is SGHNT, CDR2 YYREEE, per germline (reference sequence). CDR3 DNA sequence: TGTGCCAGCGCTCGACAGGGACTTTTCGAGCAGTACTTC. Residues: CASARQGLFEQYF.

V and J are TRBV6-5 and TRBJ1-5; D might be TRBD1 (6 bases). Trimming shortened V by 5 bases and J by 8 bases, and 19 bases separated the two germline ends. Germline loops: CDR1 MNHEY, CDR2 SVGAGI. CDR3 length equals 15 residues. CDR3 residues: CASSLDTRGSEPQHF. For the CDR3, the DNA is TGTGCCAGCAGTCTGGACACCAGGGGTTCGGAGCCCCAGCATTTT.

The chain joins TRBV2 to TRBJ2-2; 9 bases are shared with TRBD1. The germline V gene has CDR1 SNHLY and CDR2 FYNNEI. The CDR3 is 15 amino acids. Germline trimming cut 8 bases from V and 5 bases from J; bases unmatched to any gene: 9. The CDR3 sequence is CASRGDRGLTGELFF. The CDR3 DNA sequence: TGTGCCAGCCGGGGAGACAGGGGGTTGACCGGGGAGCTGTTTTTT.

The CDR3 loop reads CASSLQGDTEAFF. Written as DNA, the CDR3 is TGTGCCAGCAGCCTGCAGGGCGACACTGAAGCTTTCTTT. The V call is TRBV7-9, the J call TRBJ1-1, with a weak D call TRBD1 (5 bases). Trimming pared 5 bases from V and 3 bases from J, leaving 10 bases between. Germline-derived CDR1 and CDR2 are SEHNR and FQNEAQ (reference sequence). The CDR3 is made up of 13 amino acids.

The CDR3 here is CASSQSLHRVVAEAFF. The CDR3, as DNA: TGCGCCAGCAGTCAATCACTCCACAGGGTAGTGGCTGAAGCTTTCTTT. V is TRBV23-1 and J is TRBJ1-1; D may be TRBD1 (6 bases). TRBV23-1 is an ORF for which the function is uncertain. CDR3 size: 16 residues. The V gene lost 0 bases and the J gene lost 6 bases, with 17 bases spanning the gap.

This clone was seen only once. J is TRBJ2-2 and V is TRBV5-1; D not certain. The V end was cut by 4 bases, the J end by 0 bases, with 7 bases between. The length of the CDR3 is 14 residues. From germline, CDR1 is SGHRS and CDR2 YFSETQ. CDR3 loop: CASSPRSNTGELFF. The CDR3 DNA follows: TGCGCCAGCAGCCCCAGATCGAACACCGGGGAGCTGTTTTTT.

This rearrangement joins TRBV19 to TRBJ1-5; D possibly corresponds to TRBD1 (6 bases). This CDR3 is 13 amino acids long. Trimming cost V 4 bases and J 6 bases, with 10 bases left between them. CDR1 is LNHDA and CDR2 is SQIVND in the germline V gene (reference sequence). Here the CDR3 DNA reads TGTGCCAGTAGTAAGGGGGGGCCTCAGCCCCAGCATTTT. Translated: CASSKGGPQPQHF.

The genes are TRBV7-3 and TRBJ1-2; D is ambiguous. In germline, CDR1 is SGHTA, CDR2 FQGTGA. Trimming took off 5 bases at V and 4 bases at J, with 11 bases between the two ends. This CDR3 spans 13 amino acids. The CDR3 coding sequence is TGTGCCAGCAGCGAGGAGGGTGGCTATGGCTACACCTTC. Encoded protein: CASSEEGGYGYTF.

This chain uses TRBV5-5 with TRBJ2-7; possible D gene TRBD1, 5 bases. V dropped 4 bases and J dropped 3 bases, with 8 bases sitting between them. The CDR3 covers 12 residues. Per germline, CDR1 SGHKS and CDR2 YYEKEE (reference sequence). CDR3 sequence reads: CASSQGVYEQYF. CDR3 sequence (DNA): TGTGCCAGCAGCCAAGGGGTCTACGAGCAGTACTTC.

In the case of this clone: The sample has other DNA sequences that encode this CDR3 too. The chain recombines TRBV6-6 with TRBJ2-2; 7 bases are a match to TRBD1. This CDR3 region has 14 residues. The trim removed 6 bases at V and 8 bases at J, leaving 9 bases unmatched. CDR1 is MNHNY, CDR2 SVGAGI, per germline (reference sequence). CDR3 sequence (DNA): TGTGCCAGCAGACCGGGACAGAGCACTGGGGAGCTGTTTTTT. Protein product: CASRPGQSTGELFF.

The chain has TRBV5-8 and TRBJ1-5; D is possibly TRBD1 (5 bases). Trimming took off 5 bases at V and 7 bases at J, with 13 bases between the two ends. The CDR3 runs to 13 residues. CDR1 SGHTS and CDR2 YDEGEE come from the germline V gene. DNA of the CDR3: TGTGCCAGCAGTTTCGGCTCAGGGCAGCCCCAGCATTTT. Translation: CASSFGSGQPQHF.

This clone has just one count. The chain joins TRBV6-2 or TRBV6-3 to TRBJ2-5, with 7 bases lining up with TRBD1. Germline V lookup: CDR1 MNHEY, CDR2 SVGEGT. V was pared by 5 bases and J by 3 bases, with 9 bases of the junction left unmatched. The CDR3 covers 15 residues. Here the CDR3 reads CASSPHATGKETQYF. CDR3 in DNA: TGTGCCAGCAGTCCACACGCGACAGGGAAAGAGACCCAGTACTTC.